Each of the 16 T cell receptor beta chains below was sequenced from the same sample in a study of T cell repertoires in cytomegalovirus infection (dated by TCRdb to about 2019). These TCRs' antigens remain unknown. The reads were generated on an Illumina HiSeq 1500. TCRdb itself trimmed the public reads at Q25 with fastp, ran MiXCR and retained productive beta chains. Under each unique CDR3 protein, matching rows form one entry showing the most common genes and DNA. Within this sample are 46,000 or so distinct CDR3 sequences, with roughly 20% of them counted one time only. The ten largest clones add up to roughly 20% of the sample. Source material: PBMCs, sequenced either directly or after in vitro stimulation (not recorded which). Receptors originate from a human donor in good health (CMV status not recorded). Some clones in this sample may be carry-over from other donors' samples.

The V call is TRBV7-9, the J call TRBJ2-6, with D unresolved. Germline-derived CDR1 and CDR2 are SEHNR and FQNEAQ (reference sequence). V lost 5 bases to trimming and J lost 3 bases, with 11 bases between them. The CDR3 has 15 amino acids. CDR3 region: CASSPPYNGANVLTF. The CDR3 DNA reads TGTGCCAGCAGCCCCCCATACAATGGGGCCAACGTCCTGACTTTC.

Ten or more counts support this clonotype. The genes are TRBV7-2 and TRBJ1-5; weak D call: TRBD1 (5 bases). CDR1 is SGHTA and CDR2 is FQGNSA in the germline V gene. CDR3 length: 13 residues. V dropped 4 bases and J dropped 3 bases, with 7 bases sitting between them. CDR3 loop: CASSWDLNQPQHF. CDR3 nucleotide sequence: TGTGCCAGCAGCTGGGACCTCAATCAGCCCCAGCATTTT.

This clonotype has ten or more counts. V and J are TRBV7-8 and TRBJ1-1, with D maybe TRBD1 (5 bases). Trimming took 5 bases from V and 1 from J, leaving 14 bases between them. Germline V lookup: CDR1 SGHVS, CDR2 FQNEAQ. This CDR3 is 15 amino acids long. CDR3 protein: CASSRRTGGNTEAFF. The CDR3 coding sequence is TGTGCCAGCAGCCGTAGAACTGGGGGGAACACTGAAGCTTTCTTT.

The chain has TRBV7-8 and TRBJ1-1; D gene unclear. V dropped 7 bases and J dropped 3 bases, with 15 bases sitting between them. The CDR3 is 14 residues long. Germline assignment: CDR1 SGHVS and CDR2 FQNEAQ. The CDR3 DNA reads as TGTGCCAGCATCCAAACAGTTTACTACACTGAAGCTTTCTTT. This translates into CASIQTVYYTEAFF.

Only a few counts were recorded for this clonotype. The chain couples TRBV19 to TRBJ1-1; D is undetermined. The V end was cut by 5 bases, the J end by 3 bases, with 4 bases between. The CDR3 covers 11 residues. CDR1 is LNHDA, CDR2 SQIVND, per germline (reference sequence). The CDR3 coding sequence is TGTGCCAGTAGTGGGGACACTGAAGCTTTCTTT. Its translation is CASSGDTEAFF.

The chain is built from TRBV6-1 and TRBJ1-3; the D is unclear. There are 15 residues in the CDR3. The germline V and J ends were trimmed by 2 bases and 0 bases, with 8 bases remaining between them. Germline V lookup: CDR1 MNHNS, CDR2 SASEGT. CDR3 amino acids: CASSEPRYSGNTIYF. CDR3 DNA sequence: TGTGCCAGCAGTGAACCCAGATACTCTGGAAACACCATATATTTT.

This clonotype was recorded a few times. This chain connects TRBV6-5 to TRBJ2-5; TRBD1 matches 7 bases. The length of the CDR3 is 11 residues. Germline CDR1 reads MNHEY; CDR2 reads SVGAGI. J lost 5 bases, V lost 10 bases, and 4 bases had no gene match. The CDR3 DNA reads TGTGCCACAGGGGGTTCCGAGACCCAGTACTTC. It yields the protein CATGGSETQYF.

This chain links TRBV19 with TRBJ2-1; D could derive from TRBD1 or TRBD2 (5 bases each). Germline-derived CDR1 and CDR2 are LNHDA and SQIVND (reference sequence). Trimming removed 9 bases from V and 8 bases from J, with 14 bases in between. The CDR3 consists of 12 residues. This chain's CDR3 is CARGVARDEQFF. The CDR3 DNA reads TGTGCCAGAGGGGTAGCGAGGGATGAGCAGTTCTTC.

This clonotype has a handful of counts. The gene calls are TRBV12-3 or TRBV12-4 and TRBJ2-2; D remains unclear. The CDR3 is made up of 12 amino acids. Trimming took 2 bases from V and 2 from J, leaving 0 bases between them. CDR3 nucleotide sequence: TGTGCCAGCAGTTTAAACACCGGGGAGCTGTTTTTT. Translating gives CASSLNTGELFF.

This clonotype was counted many times. V usage is TRBV7-6 and J usage is TRBJ1-1; 8 bases match TRBD1. Germline trimming cut 0 bases from V and 4 bases from J; bases unmatched to any gene: 7. The CDR3 is made up of 16 amino acids. The germline CDR1 and CDR2 sequences are SGHVS and FNYEAQ. Written as DNA, the CDR3 is TGTGCCAGCAGCTTAGCGCGACAGGGGAAGGGCACTGAAGCTTTCTTT. This encodes CASSLARQGKGTEAFF.

There are a few counts of this clonotype. CDR3 residues: CASSEDGLLYGYTF. The CDR3 DNA follows: TGTGCCAGCAGCGAAGACGGACTTCTCTATGGCTACACCTTC. This rearrangement joins TRBV11-2 to TRBJ1-2; D gene uncertain. Looked up from germline, CDR1 is SGHAT and CDR2 is FQNNGV. V lost 5 bases to trimming and J lost 4 bases, with 14 bases between them. This CDR3 comprises 14 residues.

The chain carries TRBV7-4 and TRBJ2-5; D is uncertain. The length of the CDR3 is 16 residues. V dropped 1 base and J dropped 3 bases, with 15 bases sitting between them. Germline CDR1 SGHVT, CDR2 SQSDAQ. CDR3 sequence (DNA): TGTGCCAGCAGCTTAGTACACTTCCAGCCAGAAGAGACCCAGTACTTC. Protein product: CASSLVHFQPEETQYF.

The table lists this clonotype with a few counts. The chain employs TRBV6-2 or TRBV6-3 and TRBJ1-1; a weak D match, TRBD1 (5 bases). This CDR3 is 13 amino acids long. From germline, CDR1 is MNHEY and CDR2 SVGEGT. Trimming cost V 8 bases and J 3 bases, with 13 bases left between them. The CDR3 DNA sequence: TGTGCCAGCCGCTCGTCGGGGGACACTGAAGCTTTCTTT. As protein: CASRSSGDTEAFF.

The chain uses TRBV6-5 and TRBJ1-2; D is perhaps TRBD1 (6 bases). The V end lost 6 bases, the J end lost 4 bases, and 12 bases lay between the germline ends. The CDR3 covers 13 residues. Germline CDR1 MNHEY, CDR2 SVGAGI. CDR3 loop: CASRGLDSYGYTF. DNA of the CDR3: TGTGCCAGCAGGGGCCTGGACAGCTATGGCTACACCTTC.

Ten or more counts support this clonotype. The chain links TRBV7-2 to TRBJ2-2, with 7 bases lining up with TRBD2. V gave up 4 bases and J gave up 6 bases; unmatched junction bases: 5. CDR1 is SGHTA and CDR2 is FQGNSA in the germline V gene. The CDR3 totals 14 residues. CDR3 sequence reads: CASSSGTIPGELFF. The CDR3, as DNA: TGTGCCAGCAGCTCAGGGACTATCCCCGGGGAGCTGTTTTTT.

This clonotype turned up a few times. The CDR3 DNA sequence: TGTGCCAGTAGTTCCGTCGGCTCAAGCGAGCAGTACTTC. Its translation is CASSSVGSSEQYF. This chain joins TRBV19 and TRBJ2-7; D unresolved. The V gene lost 5 bases and the J gene lost 6 bases, with 14 bases spanning the gap. The germline gives CDR1 LNHDA, CDR2 SQIVND (reference sequence). The CDR3 runs 13 residues.